This T cell receptor (beta chain) was sequenced for a study of graft-versus-host responses after intestinal transplantation. CDR3 size: 12 residues. Germline V gene data show CDR1 as SGHAT and CDR2 as FQNNGV. The ends were cut back, 5 bases at V and 6 bases at J, with 9 bases in the middle. This table comes from immunoSEQ multiplex PCR, and its TCRdb copy is limited to in-frame clones, with some not included. Here the sample spans just over 20,000 clones, approximately 89% being singletons. The source material was PBMCs, sampled roughly 65 days after intestinal transplantation. The chain employs TRBV11-2 and TRBJ2-3; D is unclear. This TCR was recovered from a human patient who received an intestinal transplant, so some T cells may come from the graft donor. For the CDR3, the DNA is TGTGCCAGCAGCCAACAAGGGGATACGCAGTATTTT. Translation gives CASSQQGDTQYF.